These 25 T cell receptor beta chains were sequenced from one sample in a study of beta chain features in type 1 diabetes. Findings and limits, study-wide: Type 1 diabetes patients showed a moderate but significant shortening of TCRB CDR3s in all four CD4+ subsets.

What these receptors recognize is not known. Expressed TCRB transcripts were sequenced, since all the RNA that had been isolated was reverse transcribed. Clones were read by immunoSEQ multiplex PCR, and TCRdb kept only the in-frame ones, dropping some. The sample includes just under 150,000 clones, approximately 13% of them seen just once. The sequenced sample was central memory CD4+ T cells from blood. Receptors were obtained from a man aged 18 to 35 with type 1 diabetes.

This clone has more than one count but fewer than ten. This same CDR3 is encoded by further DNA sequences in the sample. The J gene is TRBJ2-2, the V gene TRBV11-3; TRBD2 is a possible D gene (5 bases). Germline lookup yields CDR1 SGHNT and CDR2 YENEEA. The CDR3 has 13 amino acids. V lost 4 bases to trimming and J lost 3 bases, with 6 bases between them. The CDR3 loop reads CASSSEDTGELFF. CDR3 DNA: TGTGCCAGCAGCTCGGAGGACACCGGGGAGCTGTTTTTT.

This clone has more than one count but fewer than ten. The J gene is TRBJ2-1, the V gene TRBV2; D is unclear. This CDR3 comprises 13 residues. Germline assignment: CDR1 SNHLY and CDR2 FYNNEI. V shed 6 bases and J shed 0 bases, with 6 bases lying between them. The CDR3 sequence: CASSDSSYNEQFF. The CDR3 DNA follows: TGTGCCAGCAGCGATAGCTCCTACAATGAGCAGTTCTTC. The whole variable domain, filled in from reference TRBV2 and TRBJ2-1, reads EPEVTQTPSHQVTQMGQEVILRCVPISNHLYFYWYRQILGQKVEFLVSFYNNEISEKSEIFDDQFSVERPDGSNFTLKIRSTKLEDSAMYFCASSDSSYNEQFFGPGTRLTVL.

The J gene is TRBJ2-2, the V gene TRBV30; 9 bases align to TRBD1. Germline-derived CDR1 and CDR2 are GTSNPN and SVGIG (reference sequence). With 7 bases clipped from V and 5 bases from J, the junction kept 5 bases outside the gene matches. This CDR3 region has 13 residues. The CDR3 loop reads CALNRGPTGELFF. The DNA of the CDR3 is TGTGCCTTGAACAGGGGGCCGACCGGGGAGCTGTTTTTT.

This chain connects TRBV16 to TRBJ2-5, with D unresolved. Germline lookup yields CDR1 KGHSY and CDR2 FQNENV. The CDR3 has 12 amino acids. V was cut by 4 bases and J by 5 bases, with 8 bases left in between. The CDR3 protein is CASSPNRETQYF. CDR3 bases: TGTGCCAGCAGCCCAAACCGGGAGACCCAGTACTTC.

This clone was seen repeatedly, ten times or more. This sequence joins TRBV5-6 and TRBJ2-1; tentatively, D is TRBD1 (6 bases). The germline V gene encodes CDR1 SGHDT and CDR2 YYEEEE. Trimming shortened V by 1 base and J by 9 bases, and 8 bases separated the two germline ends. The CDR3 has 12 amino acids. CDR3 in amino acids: CASSLTGFEQFF. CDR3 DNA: TGTGCCAGCAGCTTGACAGGGTTTGAGCAGTTCTTC.

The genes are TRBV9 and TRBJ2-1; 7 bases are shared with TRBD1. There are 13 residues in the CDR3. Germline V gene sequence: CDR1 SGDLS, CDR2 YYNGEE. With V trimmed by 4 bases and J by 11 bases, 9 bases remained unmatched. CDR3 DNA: TGTGCCAGCAGCCCAAGTCCGACAGGGCAGCAGTTCTTC. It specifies CASSPSPTGQQFF.

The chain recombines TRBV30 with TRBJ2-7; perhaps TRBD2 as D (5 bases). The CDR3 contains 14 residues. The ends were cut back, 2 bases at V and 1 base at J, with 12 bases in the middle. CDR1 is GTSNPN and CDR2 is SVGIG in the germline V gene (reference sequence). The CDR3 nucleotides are TGTGCCTGGAGTTCTCGAGGGCCTTCCTACGAGCAGTACTTC. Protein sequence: CAWSSRGPSYEQYF.

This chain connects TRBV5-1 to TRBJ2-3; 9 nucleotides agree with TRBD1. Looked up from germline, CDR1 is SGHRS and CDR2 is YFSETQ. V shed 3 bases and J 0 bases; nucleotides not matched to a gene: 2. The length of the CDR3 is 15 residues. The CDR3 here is CASSWGQGSTDTQYF. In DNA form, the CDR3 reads TGCGCCAGCAGCTGGGGACAGGGTAGCACAGATACGCAGTATTTT.

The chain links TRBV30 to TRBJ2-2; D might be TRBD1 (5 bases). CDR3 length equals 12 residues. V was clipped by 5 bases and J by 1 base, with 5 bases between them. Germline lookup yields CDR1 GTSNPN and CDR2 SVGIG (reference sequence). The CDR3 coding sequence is TGTGCCTGGGGACAGAACACCGGGGAGCTGTTTTTT. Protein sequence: CAWGQNTGELFF.

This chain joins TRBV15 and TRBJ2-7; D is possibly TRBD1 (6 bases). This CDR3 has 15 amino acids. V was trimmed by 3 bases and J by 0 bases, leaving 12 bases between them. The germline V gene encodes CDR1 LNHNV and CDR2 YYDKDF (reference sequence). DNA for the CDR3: TGTGCCACCAGCAGCTCCGGGACATTCTCCTACGAGCAGTACTTC. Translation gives CATSSSGTFSYEQYF.

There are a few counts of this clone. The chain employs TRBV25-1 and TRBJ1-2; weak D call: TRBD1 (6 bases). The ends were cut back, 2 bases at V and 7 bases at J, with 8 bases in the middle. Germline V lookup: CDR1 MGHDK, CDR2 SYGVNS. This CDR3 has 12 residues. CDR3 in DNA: TGTGCCAGCAGTGAAGACAGGAGTGGCTACACCTTC. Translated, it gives CASSEDRSGYTF.

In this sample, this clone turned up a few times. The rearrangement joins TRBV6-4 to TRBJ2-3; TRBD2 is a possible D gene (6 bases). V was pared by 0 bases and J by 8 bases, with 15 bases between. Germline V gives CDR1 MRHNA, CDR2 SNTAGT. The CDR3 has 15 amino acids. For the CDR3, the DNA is TGTGCCAGCAGTGACTCGGGGACTGGCGTGGGTACGCAGTATTTT. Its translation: CASSDSGTGVGTQYF.

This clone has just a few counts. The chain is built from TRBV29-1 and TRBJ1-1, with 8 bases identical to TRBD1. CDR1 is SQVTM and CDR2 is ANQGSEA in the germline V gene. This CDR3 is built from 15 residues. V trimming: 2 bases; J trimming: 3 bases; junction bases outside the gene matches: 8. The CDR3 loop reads CSVEQGARTDTEAFF. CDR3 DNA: TGCAGCGTTGAACAGGGGGCGAGAACGGACACTGAAGCTTTCTTT. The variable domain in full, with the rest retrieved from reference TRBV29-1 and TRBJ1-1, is SAVISQKPSRDICQRGTSLTIQCQVDSQVTMMFWYRQQPGQSLTLIATANQGSEATYESGFVIDKFPISRPNLTFSTLTVSNMSPEDSSIYLCSVEQGARTDTEAFFGQGTRLTVV.

The CDR3 DNA reads TGTGCCAGCAGTCGTGACAGGGGGAACTATGGCTACACCTTC. This encodes CASSRDRGNYGYTF. This chain joins TRBV14 and TRBJ1-2, with 9 bases fitting TRBD1. Germline values: CDR1 SGHDN, CDR2 FVKESK. Unmatched junction bases numbered 4, after V lost 6 bases and J lost 2 bases. The CDR3 contains 14 residues.

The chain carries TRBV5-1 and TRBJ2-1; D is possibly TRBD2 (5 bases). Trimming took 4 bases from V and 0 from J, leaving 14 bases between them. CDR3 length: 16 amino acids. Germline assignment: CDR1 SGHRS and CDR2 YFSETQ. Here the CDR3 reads CASSPSRGNSYNEQFF. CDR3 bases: TGCGCCAGCAGCCCGTCTAGAGGGAACTCCTACAATGAGCAGTTCTTC.

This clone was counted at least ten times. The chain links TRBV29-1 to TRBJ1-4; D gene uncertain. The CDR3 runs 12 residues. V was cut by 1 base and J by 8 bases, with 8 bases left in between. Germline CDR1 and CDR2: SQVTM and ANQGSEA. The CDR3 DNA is TGCAGCGTTGAAGGCGACGCAGAAAAACTGTTTTTT. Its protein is CSVEGDAEKLFF.

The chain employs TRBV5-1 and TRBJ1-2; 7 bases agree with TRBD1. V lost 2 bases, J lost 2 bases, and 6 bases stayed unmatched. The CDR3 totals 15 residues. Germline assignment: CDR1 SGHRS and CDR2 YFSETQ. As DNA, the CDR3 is TGCGCCAGCAGCTTAACGACAGGGAACAACTATGGCTACACCTTC. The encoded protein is CASSLTTGNNYGYTF.

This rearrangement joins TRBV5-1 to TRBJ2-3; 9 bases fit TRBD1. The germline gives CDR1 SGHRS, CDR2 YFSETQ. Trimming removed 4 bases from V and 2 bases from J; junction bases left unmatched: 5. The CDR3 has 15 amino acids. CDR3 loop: CASSPGQGPTDTQYF. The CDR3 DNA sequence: TGCGCCAGCAGCCCGGGACAGGGTCCCACAGATACGCAGTATTTT.

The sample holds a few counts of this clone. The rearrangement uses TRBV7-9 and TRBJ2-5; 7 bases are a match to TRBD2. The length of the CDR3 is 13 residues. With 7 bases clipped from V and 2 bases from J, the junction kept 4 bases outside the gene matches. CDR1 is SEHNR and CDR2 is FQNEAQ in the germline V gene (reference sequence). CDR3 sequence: CASIEAGQETQYF. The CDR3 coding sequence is TGTGCCAGCATAGAAGCGGGGCAAGAGACCCAGTACTTC.

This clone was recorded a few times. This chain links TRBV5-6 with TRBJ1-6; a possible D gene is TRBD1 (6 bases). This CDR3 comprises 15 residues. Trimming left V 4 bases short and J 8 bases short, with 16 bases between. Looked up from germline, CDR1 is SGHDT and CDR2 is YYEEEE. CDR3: CASSHLRGIDSPLHF. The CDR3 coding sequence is TGTGCCAGCAGCCATCTCAGGGGTATAGATTCACCCCTCCACTTT. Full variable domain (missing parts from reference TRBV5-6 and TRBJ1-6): DAGVTQSPTHLIKTRGQQVTLRCSPKSGHDTVSWYQQALGQGPQFIFQYYEEEERQRGNFPDRFSGHQFPNYSSELNVNALLLGDSALYLCASSHLRGIDSPLHFGNGTRLTVT.

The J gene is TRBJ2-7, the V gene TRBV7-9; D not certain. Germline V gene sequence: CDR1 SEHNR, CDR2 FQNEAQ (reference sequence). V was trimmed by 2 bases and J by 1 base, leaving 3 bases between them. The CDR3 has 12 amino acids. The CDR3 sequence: CASSLTSYEQYF. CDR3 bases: TGTGCCAGCAGCTTAACGTCCTACGAGCAGTACTTC.

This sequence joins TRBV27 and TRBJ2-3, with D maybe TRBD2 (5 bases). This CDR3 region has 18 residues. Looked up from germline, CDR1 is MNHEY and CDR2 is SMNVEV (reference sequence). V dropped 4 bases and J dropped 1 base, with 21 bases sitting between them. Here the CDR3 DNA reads TGTGCCAGCAGTTGGAAAGTACCGGGCCTCGGGGGCACAGATACGCAGTATTTT. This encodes CASSWKVPGLGGTDTQYF.

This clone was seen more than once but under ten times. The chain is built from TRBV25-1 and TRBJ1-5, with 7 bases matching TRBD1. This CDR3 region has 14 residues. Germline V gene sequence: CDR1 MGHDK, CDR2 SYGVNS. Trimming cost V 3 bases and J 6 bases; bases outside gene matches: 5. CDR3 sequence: CASSETGYVQPQHF. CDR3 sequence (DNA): TGTGCCAGCAGTGAGACAGGGTATGTTCAGCCCCAGCATTTT.

The CDR3 region is CASSLAGTANTGELFF. CDR3 in DNA: TGCGCCAGCAGCTTGGCGGGGACGGCGAACACCGGGGAGCTGTTTTTT. The chain recombines TRBV5-1 with TRBJ2-2, with D possibly being TRBD1 or TRBD2 (5 bases each). The CDR3 consists of 16 residues. V was shortened by 0 bases and J by 0 bases, with 9 bases between the two germline ends. CDR1 and CDR2 (germline): SGHRS, YFSETQ.

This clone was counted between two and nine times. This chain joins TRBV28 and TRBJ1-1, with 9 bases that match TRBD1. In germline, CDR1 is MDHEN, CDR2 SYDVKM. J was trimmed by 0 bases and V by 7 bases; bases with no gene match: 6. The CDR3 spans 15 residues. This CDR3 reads CASIRQGGMNTEAFF. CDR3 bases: TGTGCCAGCATTAGACAGGGGGGCATGAACACTGAAGCTTTCTTT.